This entry describes one T cell receptor beta chain. TCRdb's copy holds only in-frame clones and misses some; the assay was immunoSEQ multiplex PCR. Among 250,000 to 350,000 clones listed, about 87% were seen once. Germline V gene sequence: CDR1 SGDLS, CDR2 YYNGEE. The CDR3 consists of 13 residues. V shed 4 bases and J shed 0 bases, with 7 bases lying between them. This sample stems from a study of blood T cell repertoires in COVID-19. Study-level background: Sites in the United States, Italy and Spain provided acute and convalescent COVID-19 samples.

The sequence came from a woman aged 45-65 years with COVID-19, enrolled during active disease. Specimen: peripheral blood. This chain links TRBV9 with TRBJ1-2; D is uncertain. The CDR3 protein is CASSIGTNYGYTF. CDR3 DNA sequence: TGTGCCAGCAGCATCGGGACTAACTATGGCTACACCTTC.